This section outlines one TCR beta chain sequence together with its context. No antigen is known for it. Sorted populations all exceeded 95% purity. The sample comes from a study of beta chain features in type 1 diabetes. Overall study results and limits: Compared to healthy donors, patients appeared to have naive, central memory and Treg TCRB repertoires that were more alike. The VDJ junctions of type 1 diabetes patients carried fewer insertions and more deletions.

The V gene lost 4 bases and the J gene lost 6 bases, with 7 bases spanning the gap. The germline V gene encodes CDR1 MDHEN and CDR2 SYDVKM. The CDR3 contains 12 residues. The investigators reverse transcribed all of the isolated RNA, so they sequenced expressed TCRB transcripts. Naive, central memory and regulatory T cell samples yielded about 4 million reads on average. Assay used: immunoSEQ multiplex PCR; TCRdb lists only in-frame clones, some missing. This table has approximately 300,000 clones, 11% appearing once. This TCR was recovered from a woman in her twenties or thirties in good health. Sequenced: naive CD4+ T cells from blood. The chain joins TRBV28 to TRBJ2-1; D is unclear. The CDR3 reads CASSSSFNEQFF. CDR3 nucleotides: TGTGCCAGCAGTTCTAGTTTCAATGAGCAGTTCTTC.